The next 28 T cell receptor beta chains were all read from a single sample in a study of shared clonotypes between healthy human individuals. Only in-frame clones appear in the TCRdb table, and some are missing; sequencing was by immunoSEQ multiplex PCR. The data contain about 1.1 million clones, around 82% of them singletons. Source material: memory CD4+ T cells from PBMCs. Subset specified: CD45RA-negative fraction. Every receptor here comes from a man younger than 30 in good health. Some clones in this sample may be carry-over from other donors' samples.

The chain couples TRBV28 to TRBJ2-5; 14 bases match TRBD2. Germline CDR1 MDHEN, CDR2 SYDVKM. The CDR3 contains 15 residues. J gave up 4 bases and V 6 bases, and 4 bases lay outside the gene matches. CDR3 loop: CASSRLAGGAETQYF. In DNA, the CDR3 is TGTGCCAGCAGCCGACTAGCGGGAGGGGCAGAGACCCAGTACTTC. Complete variable domain (other parts from reference TRBV28 and TRBJ2-5): DVKVTQSSRYLVKRTGEKVFLECVQDMDHENMFWYRQDPGLGLRLIYFSYDVKMKEKGDIPEGYSVSREKKERFSLILESASTNQTSMYLCASSRLAGGAETQYFGPGTRLLVL.

On this clone itself: Other DNA sequences within the sample encode an identical CDR3. V gene TRBV7-9 combines with J gene TRBJ2-7; 13 bases line up with TRBD2. This CDR3 has 15 residues. CDR1 is SEHNR and CDR2 is FQNEAQ in the germline V gene (reference sequence). The junction had 2 bases not matched to a gene; V was cut back by 4 bases and J by 2 bases. CDR3 residues: CASSSGTSGAYEQYF. CDR3 DNA: TGTGCCAGCAGCTCTGGGACTAGCGGGGCCTACGAGCAGTACTTC. Looking up the rest from reference TRBV7-9 and TRBJ2-7 gives the full variable domain: DTGVSQNPRHKITKRGQNVTFRCDPISEHNRLYWYRQTLGQGPEFLTYFQNEAQLEKSRLLSDRFSAERPKGSFSTLEIQRTEQGDSAMYLCASSSGTSGAYEQYFGPGTRLTVT.

The chain joins TRBV27 to TRBJ2-7; 10 bases are a match to TRBD2. Germline V gives CDR1 MNHEY, CDR2 SMNVEV (reference sequence). With 8 bases clipped from V and 6 bases from J, the junction kept 4 bases outside the gene matches. This CDR3 comprises 12 residues. The CDR3 loop is CASAVAGGEQYF. Here the CDR3 DNA reads TGTGCCAGCGCAGTAGCGGGAGGCGAGCAGTACTTC.

This clone was detected ten times or more. The chain links TRBV5-1 to TRBJ1-4, with D uncertain. Trimming removed 4 bases at V and 8 bases at J, with 18 bases between. CDR1 SGHRS and CDR2 YFSETQ come from the germline V gene. This CDR3 has 15 amino acids. The CDR3 sequence is CASSQTDYRLEKLFF. The CDR3 nucleotides read TGCGCCAGCAGCCAGACGGACTATAGGCTAGAAAAACTGTTTTTT.

The chain has TRBV29-1 and TRBJ2-4; the D gene is possibly TRBD2 (6 bases). Trimming cost V 4 bases and J 1 base, with 11 bases left between them. Germline lookup yields CDR1 SQVTM and CDR2 ANQGSEA. The CDR3 has 14 residues. The CDR3 sequence is CSVVGSKAKNIQYF. CDR3 coding DNA: TGCAGCGTTGTCGGGAGTAAGGCCAAAAACATTCAGTACTTC. The whole variable domain, remainder taken from reference TRBV29-1 and TRBJ2-4, is SAVISQKPSRDICQRGTSLTIQCQVDSQVTMMFWYRQQPGQSLTLIATANQGSEATYESGFVIDKFPISRPNLTFSTLTVSNMSPEDSSIYLCSVVGSKAKNIQYFGAGTRLSVL.

This clone is a singleton in its sample. The gene calls are TRBV7-9 and TRBJ2-5; D not resolved. Trimming pared 2 bases from V and 5 bases from J, leaving 12 bases between. The CDR3 spans 14 residues. In germline, CDR1 is SEHNR, CDR2 FQNEAQ (reference sequence). This CDR3 is CASSLMSSSETQYF. CDR3 DNA sequence: TGTGCCAGCAGCTTAATGTCAAGTTCGGAGACCCAGTACTTC.

Details on this clone: This is likely an artifact of a read error, given a far larger clone one base away. V usage is TRBV25-1 and J usage is TRBJ2-5; 8 nucleotides match TRBD1. Germline CDR1 and CDR2: MGHDK and SYGVNS. V gave up 8 bases and J gave up 5 bases; unmatched junction bases: 7. This CDR3 has 13 residues. For the CDR3, the DNA is TGTGCCAGCTTCCAGGGGGCGCTGGAGACCCAGTACTTC. Its protein product is CASFQGALETQYF. Drawing the rest from reference TRBV25-1 and TRBJ2-5, the complete variable domain is EADIYQTPRYLVIGTGKKITLECSQTMGHDKMYWYQQDPGMELHLIHYSYGVNSTEKGDLSSESTVSRIRTEHFPLTLESARPSHTSQYLCASFQGALETQYFGPGTRLLVL.

The V and J genes are TRBV29-1 and TRBJ2-5; D is ambiguous. Per the germline V gene, CDR1 is SQVTM and CDR2 is ANQGSEA. The CDR3 is made up of 11 amino acids. V shed 7 bases and J shed 5 bases, with 11 bases lying between them. The CDR3 here is CSGRVGETQYF. Here the CDR3 DNA reads TGCAGCGGCCGAGTTGGGGAGACCCAGTACTTC.

CDR3 sequence reads: CASSLDGGRGYTF. The CDR3 DNA sequence: TGCGCCAGCAGCTTGGACGGGGGCCGTGGCTACACCTTC. The V call is TRBV5-1, the J call TRBJ1-2; perhaps TRBD1 as D (6 bases). V was clipped by 0 bases and J by 7 bases, with 10 bases between them. This CDR3 is 13 amino acids long. Germline assignment: CDR1 SGHRS and CDR2 YFSETQ.

CDR3 sequence (DNA): TGCGCCAGCAGCCAAGATGGAACTAGCGTACTCCACGAGCAGTACTTC. Its translation: CASSQDGTSVLHEQYF. The chain combines TRBV4-3 with TRBJ2-7, with TRBD2 matching 7 bases. V shed 0 bases, J shed 5 bases, and the junction held 10 bases outside the gene matches. The germline gives CDR1 LGHNA, CDR2 YSLEER. The CDR3 has 16 amino acids.

This clone was seen a handful of times. V and J are TRBV10-2 and TRBJ2-7; 9 bases are a match to TRBD1. The junction had 5 bases not matched to a gene; V was cut back by 7 bases and J by 1 base. The CDR3 runs to 14 residues. Germline-derived CDR1 and CDR2 are WSHSY and SAAADI. The CDR3 DNA sequence: TGCGCCAGCAAGGGGACAGGGAATTCCTACGAGCAGTACTTC. Protein product: CASKGTGNSYEQYF.

This clone was recorded a few times. A read error is likely here: a far larger clone is one base away. The sample has other DNA sequences that encode this CDR3 too. The chain is built from TRBV29-1 and TRBJ1-1; 7 bases are shared with TRBD1. Germline CDR1 reads SQVTM; CDR2 reads ANQGSEA. The CDR3 covers 12 residues. This CDR3 reads CSVLTGNTEAFF. In nucleotides, the CDR3 is TGCAGCGTCCTGACAGGGAACACTGAAGCCTTCTTT.

This clone has a handful of counts. The J gene is TRBJ2-4, the V gene TRBV29-1; D remains unclear. The V and J ends lost 7 bases and 5 bases respectively, with 12 bases between them. CDR3 length equals 12 residues. Germline V gene data show CDR1 as SQVTM and CDR2 as ANQGSEA. The CDR3 protein is CSAMLSENIQYF. CDR3 nucleotides: TGCAGCGCCATGTTGTCCGAAAACATTCAGTACTTC.

The chain uses TRBV7-6 and TRBJ2-7; D is possibly TRBD2 (5 bases). Trimming pared 2 bases from V and 6 bases from J, leaving 20 bases between. The length of the CDR3 is 16 residues. CDR1 SGHVS and CDR2 FNYEAQ come from the germline V gene. The CDR3 coding sequence is TGTGCCAGCAGCTTAAGAGGAGGTCAGACCCAGTCCGAGCAGTACTTC. As protein: CASSLRGGQTQSEQYF.

The V gene is TRBV6-1, the J gene TRBJ2-3; 7 bases are shared with TRBD2. Germline V gene sequence: CDR1 MNHNS, CDR2 SASEGT. This CDR3 spans 15 amino acids. With V trimmed by 4 bases and J by 4 bases, 8 bases remained unmatched. The CDR3 DNA is TGTGCCAGCAGTGCTTGGGGCGGGGGAGCAGATACGCAGTATTTT. This sequence encodes CASSAWGGGADTQYF.

The chain joins TRBV15 to TRBJ1-1; D is undetermined. Germline V gene sequence: CDR1 LNHNV, CDR2 YYDKDF (reference sequence). The CDR3 contains 13 residues. The V and J ends lost 4 bases and 0 bases respectively, with 6 bases between them. The CDR3 reads CATSIQLNTEAFF. DNA of the CDR3: TGTGCCACCAGCATACAGCTGAACACTGAAGCTTTCTTT. Complete variable domain (other parts from reference TRBV15 and TRBJ1-1): DAMVIQNPRYQVTQFGKPVTLSCSQTLNHNVMYWYQQKSSQAPKLLFHYYDKDFNNEADTPDNFQSRRPNTSFCFLDIRSPGLGDTAMYLCATSIQLNTEAFFGQGTRLTVV.

This chain connects TRBV7-2 to TRBJ2-1, with D possibly TRBD1 on 6 matching bases. V lost 8 bases, J lost 9 bases, and 20 bases lay in between. This CDR3 has 14 residues. Germline values: CDR1 SGHTA, CDR2 FQGNSA. CDR3 amino acids: CASQGQPGYGEQFF. The CDR3 DNA follows: TGTGCCAGCCAAGGACAGCCGGGGTATGGTGAGCAGTTCTTC. The full variable domain, rest sourced from reference TRBV7-2 and TRBJ2-1, is GAGVSQSPSNKVTEKGKDVELRCDPISGHTALYWYRQSLGQGLEFLIYFQGNSAPDKSGLPSDRFSAERTGGSVSTLTIQRTQQEDSAVYLCASQGQPGYGEQFFGPGTRLTVL.

This chain uses TRBV7-8 with TRBJ2-7; a possible D gene is TRBD1 (5 bases). This CDR3 region has 14 residues. Germline CDR1 reads SGHVS; CDR2 reads FQNEAQ. V was clipped by 5 bases and J by 0 bases, with 11 bases between them. The CDR3: CASSRRALSYEQYF. Here the CDR3 DNA reads TGTGCCAGCAGCCGCAGGGCCCTCTCCTACGAGCAGTACTTC.

The chain joins TRBV28 to TRBJ1-2; 9 bases agree with TRBD1. The CDR3 consists of 15 residues. The ends lost 3 bases at V and 7 bases at J; junction bases unmatched: 9. Germline V gene sequence: CDR1 MDHEN, CDR2 SYDVKM. The CDR3 sequence is CASSFPQGQGSGYTF. CDR3 nucleotide sequence: TGTGCCAGCAGTTTCCCCCAGGGACAGGGATCTGGCTACACCTTC.

This clone was observed a few times. V is TRBV4-2 and J is TRBJ2-7, with TRBD1 matching over 9 bases. J gave up 2 bases and V 0 bases, and 14 bases lay outside the gene matches. Germline lookup yields CDR1 LGHNA and CDR2 YNFKEQ. The CDR3 is 19 amino acids. The CDR3 sequence is CASSQERYGQGMGPYEQYF. The CDR3 DNA is TGTGCCAGCAGCCAAGAAAGATACGGACAGGGGATGGGGCCCTACGAGCAGTACTTC.

This chain joins TRBV7-8 and TRBJ2-1; 7 positions match TRBD2. There are 15 residues in the CDR3. Germline trimming cut 1 base from V and 2 bases from J; bases unmatched to any gene: 2. Germline values: CDR1 SGHVS, CDR2 FQNEAQ. Here the CDR3 DNA reads TGTGCCAGCAGCTTAGTACTAGCGACCTACAATGAGCAGTTCTTC. Its translation is CASSLVLATYNEQFF.

The V call is TRBV15, the J call TRBJ2-7, with D possibly matching TRBD1 (6 bases). With 3 bases removed from V and 4 bases from J, the gap between germline ends came to 13 bases. Germline assignment: CDR1 LNHNV and CDR2 YYDKDF (reference sequence). The length of the CDR3 is 14 residues. This CDR3 reads CATSSTGLMYEQYF. The CDR3 region has the DNA TGTGCCACCAGCAGCACAGGGCTGATGTACGAGCAGTACTTC.

The J gene is TRBJ2-1, the V gene TRBV19, with D perhaps given as TRBD1 or TRBD2 (5 bases each). CDR3 size: 15 residues. The germline V gene encodes CDR1 LNHDA and CDR2 SQIVND (reference sequence). V shed 1 base and J shed 8 bases, with 15 bases lying between them. CDR3 DNA: TGTGCCAGTAGTATAGGGGACCCGGCGGCCTATGAGCAGTTCTTC. Protein: CASSIGDPAAYEQFF.

The rearrangement joins TRBV2 to TRBJ2-7, with 9 bases that match TRBD1. The germline V gene has CDR1 SNHLY and CDR2 FYNNEI. This CDR3 comprises 14 residues. Germline trimming cut 7 bases from V and 3 bases from J; bases unmatched to any gene: 7. The CDR3 coding sequence is TGTGCCAGCAATACTAAGGGACAGGGCTACGAGCAGTACTTC. Amino acid sequence: CASNTKGQGYEQYF.

The chain recombines TRBV6-1 with TRBJ1-1; TRBD1 agrees at 11 bases. The CDR3 is made up of 13 amino acids. J was trimmed by 7 bases and V by 10 bases; bases with no gene match: 8. Germline CDR1 MNHNS, CDR2 SASEGT. This chain's CDR3 is CAIDGQGANEAFF. CDR3 nucleotide sequence: TGTGCCATAGATGGACAGGGGGCGAATGAAGCTTTCTTT.

The chain links TRBV6-6 to TRBJ2-3; D gene ambiguous. The CDR3 contains 13 residues. V lost 2 bases to trimming and J lost 6 bases, with 9 bases between them. Looked up from germline, CDR1 is MNHNY and CDR2 is SVGAGI (reference sequence). The CDR3 DNA reads as TGTGCCAGCAGTTACCCCGGGCGCGATACGCAGTATTTT. The encoded protein is CASSYPGRDTQYF.

This chain joins TRBV11-2 and TRBJ2-7; D is undetermined. Trimming pared 2 bases from V and 9 bases from J, leaving 17 bases between. CDR3 size: 14 residues. CDR1 and CDR2 (germline): SGHAT, FQNNGV. Written as DNA, the CDR3 is TGTGCCAGCAGCTTAACGCGACTGGTGTCGGTGCAGTACTTC. The encoded protein is CASSLTRLVSVQYF.

In the case of this clone: The sample carries other DNA sequences with the same CDR3. The chain links TRBV18 to TRBJ1-1; D not certain. The CDR3 extends over 13 amino acids. With 1 base removed from V and 1 base from J, the gap between germline ends came to 4 bases. From germline, CDR1 is KGHSH and CDR2 LQKENI. CDR3 protein: CASSPQANTEAFF. CDR3 DNA sequence: TGTGCCAGCTCACCACAAGCGAACACTGAAGCTTTCTTT. Using reference TRBV18 and TRBJ1-1 for the parts outside the CDR3, the full variable domain is NAGVMQNPRHLVRRRGQEARLRCSPMKGHSHVYWYRQLPEEGLKFMVYLQKENIIDESGMPKERFSAEFPKEGPSILRIQQVVRGDSAAYFCASSPQANTEAFFGQGTRLTVV.